These T cell receptor beta chains were read from a single sample in a study of T cell responses to AZD1222 COVID-19 vaccine. This table comes from immunoSEQ multiplex PCR, and its TCRdb copy is limited to in-frame clones, with some not included. The sample has 150,000 or so clones; approximately 90% are singletons. The sample was peripheral blood, taken on day 0 of AZD1222 vaccination. All receptors derive from an adult in good health. Both conserved end residues are part of each CDR3. Fields, in order: V gene, D gene, J gene, clone size, CDR3 DNA, CDR3 protein. The D gene is left open where the match is weak. Clone size is shown for a subset of rows, as once, few, many or a class of expanded clone.

V gene: TRBV4-2; D gene: TRBD2; J gene: TRBJ2-3; clone size: -; CDR3 DNA: TGTGCCAGCAGCCAAGATCGATCTCTCGTCTGGACTAGCATATCGGATACGCAGTATTTT; CDR3 protein: CASSQDRSLVWTSISDTQYF
V gene: TRBV5-1; D gene: -; J gene: TRBJ1-5; clone size: -; CDR3 DNA: TGCGCCAGCAGCCGAGAGGGAAGCAATCAGCCCCAGCATTTT; CDR3 protein: CASSREGSNQPQHF
V gene: TRBV27; D gene: -; J gene: TRBJ1-6; clone size: -; CDR3 DNA: TGTGCCAGCAGTTCCGTCATCCGGACCTATAATTCACCCCTCCACTTT; CDR3 protein: CASSSVIRTYNSPLHF
V gene: TRBV28; D gene: -; J gene: TRBJ2-7; clone size: -; CDR3 DNA: TGTGCCAGCACCCCGGGGCCGGCCTACGAGCAGTACTTC; CDR3 protein: CASTPGPAYEQYF
V gene: TRBV28; D gene: -; J gene: TRBJ1-3; clone size: -; CDR3 DNA: TGTGCCAGCGTACCCCAGGGGAAAGGAAACACCATATATTTT; CDR3 protein: CASVPQGKGNTIYF
V gene: TRBV28; D gene: -; J gene: TRBJ1-5; clone size: -; CDR3 DNA: TGTGCCAGCAGTCCACCCCAGGGCGGCAATCAGCCCCAGCATTTT; CDR3 protein: CASSPPQGGNQPQHF
V gene: TRBV7-3; D gene: TRBD1; J gene: TRBJ2-7; clone size: -; CDR3 DNA: TGTGCCAGCAGCTTCGGCGGACAGGGCTACGAGCAGTACTTC; CDR3 protein: CASSFGGQGYEQYF
V gene: TRBV28; D gene: TRBD2; J gene: TRBJ2-7; clone size: -; CDR3 DNA: TGTGCCAGCAGTTTACTCTCCCTTGAGCGGGAGTTTTACGAGCAGTACTTC; CDR3 protein: CASSLLSLEREFYEQYF
V gene: TRBV5-1; D gene: -; J gene: TRBJ2-1; clone size: -; CDR3 DNA: TGCGCCAGCAGCTTGGCGGTGGGTGGTGAGCAGTTCTTC; CDR3 protein: CASSLAVGGEQFF
V gene: TRBV24-1; D gene: -; J gene: TRBJ2-5; clone size: -; CDR3 DNA: TGTGCCACCAGTGATCCCGACAACCAGGAGACCCAGTACTTC; CDR3 protein: CATSDPDNQETQYF
V gene: TRBV5-4; D gene: -; J gene: TRBJ1-2; clone size: -; CDR3 DNA: TGTGCCAGCAGTTCTCGGGGGGGGTTTGCGGGCTATGGCTACACCTTC; CDR3 protein: CASSSRGGFAGYGYTF
V gene: TRBV14; D gene: -; J gene: TRBJ1-1; clone size: -; CDR3 DNA: TGTGCCAGCAGCCCCGGCGGGAGGGCCCCCCGGAGGAACACTGAAGCTTTCTTT; CDR3 protein: CASSPGGRAPRRNTEAFF
V gene: TRBV27; D gene: TRBD2; J gene: TRBJ2-1; clone size: -; CDR3 DNA: TGTGCCAGCAGTTCCTACCCCGGACTAGCGGGACTGAGCTCCTACAATGAGCAGTTCTTC; CDR3 protein: CASSSYPGLAGLSSYNEQFF
V gene: TRBV28; D gene: -; J gene: TRBJ2-4; clone size: once; CDR3 DNA: TGTGCCAGCAGTTTGGGGGGGGCGGGCAAAAACATTCAGTACTTC; CDR3 protein: CASSLGGAGKNIQYF
V gene: TRBV7-3; D gene: -; J gene: TRBJ1-1; clone size: -; CDR3 DNA: TGTGCCAGCAGCACGGCCAATCGCGGTGAAGCTTTCTTT; CDR3 protein: CASSTANRGEAFF
V gene: TRBV3-1/TRBV3-2; D gene: -; J gene: TRBJ1-2; clone size: -; CDR3 DNA: TGTGCCAGCACCGCCAGTTCGTCTACGTATCGCGGCTACACCTTC; CDR3 protein: CASTASSSTYRGYTF
V gene: TRBV5-1; D gene: -; J gene: TRBJ2-2; clone size: -; CDR3 DNA: TGCGCCAGCAGCTTGGTTACTACTAACACCGGGGAGCTGTTTTTT; CDR3 protein: CASSLVTTNTGELFF
V gene: TRBV5-8; D gene: TRBD1; J gene: TRBJ1-4; clone size: -; CDR3 DNA: TGTGCCAGCAGCCCAGGACAGGGTGGTAACGAAAAACTGTTTTTT; CDR3 protein: CASSPGQGGNEKLFF
V gene: TRBV4-1; D gene: TRBD1; J gene: TRBJ1-1; clone size: -; CDR3 DNA: TGCGCCAGCAGCAAACCCTACAGGGGCTCGAACACTGAAGCTTTCTTT; CDR3 protein: CASSKPYRGSNTEAFF
V gene: TRBV19; D gene: -; J gene: TRBJ1-6; clone size: -; CDR3 DNA: TGTGCCAGTACATGGGGTGGCAATTCACCCCTCCACTTT; CDR3 protein: CASTWGGNSPLHF
V gene: TRBV4-1; D gene: -; J gene: TRBJ2-3; clone size: -; CDR3 DNA: TGCGCCAGCAGCCCAAGAGGGCCTGAGGGCACAGATACGCAGTATTTT; CDR3 protein: CASSPRGPEGTDTQYF
V gene: TRBV3-1/TRBV3-2; D gene: -; J gene: TRBJ2-5; clone size: -; CDR3 DNA: TGTGCCAGCAGCCGGGGCCAGGGGGGCCAAGAGACCCAGTACTTC; CDR3 protein: CASSRGQGGQETQYF
V gene: TRBV28; D gene: -; J gene: TRBJ2-5; clone size: -; CDR3 DNA: TGTGCCAGCAGTTTGACGTACCAAGAGACCCAGTACTTC; CDR3 protein: CASSLTYQETQYF
V gene: TRBV7-2; D gene: -; J gene: TRBJ1-5; clone size: -; CDR3 DNA: TGTGCCAGCAGCGAAGACAGGAATCAGCCCCAGCATTTT; CDR3 protein: CASSEDRNQPQHF
V gene: TRBV11-2; D gene: TRBD2; J gene: TRBJ2-1; clone size: -; CDR3 DNA: TGTGCCAGCAGCTCCAGGACTAGCGGGAGGGGTAATGAGCAGTTCTTC; CDR3 protein: CASSSRTSGRGNEQFF
V gene: TRBV7-6; D gene: TRBD1; J gene: TRBJ2-1; clone size: -; CDR3 DNA: TGTGCCAGCAGCTCCAACCGGGACAGGGTCTACAATGAGCAGTTCTTC; CDR3 protein: CASSSNRDRVYNEQFF
V gene: TRBV5-8; D gene: -; J gene: TRBJ1-5; clone size: -; CDR3 DNA: TGTGCCAGCAGCCGGACCGGGACCGGGTCTCAGCCCCAGCATTTT; CDR3 protein: CASSRTGTGSQPQHF
V gene: TRBV14; D gene: -; J gene: TRBJ1-2; clone size: -; CDR3 DNA: TGTGCCAGCAGCCAAGCCCAGGGCTATGGCTACACCTTC; CDR3 protein: CASSQAQGYGYTF
V gene: TRBV10-2; D gene: TRBD1; J gene: TRBJ2-7; clone size: -; CDR3 DNA: TGCGCCAGCAGTCAAGACAGGGGCGGCGGACACGAGCAGTACTTC; CDR3 protein: CASSQDRGGGHEQYF
V gene: TRBV4-3; D gene: TRBD1; J gene: TRBJ1-4; clone size: -; CDR3 DNA: TGCGCCAGCAGCCAATCCGGGACAGGGAATGAAAAACTGTTTTTT; CDR3 protein: CASSQSGTGNEKLFF
V gene: TRBV9; D gene: TRBD1; J gene: TRBJ2-1; clone size: -; CDR3 DNA: TGTGCCAGCAGCGTGGGACAGGGAAGACCTTACAATGAGCAGTTCTTC; CDR3 protein: CASSVGQGRPYNEQFF
V gene: TRBV10-3; D gene: -; J gene: TRBJ2-1; clone size: -; CDR3 DNA: TGTGCCATCAGTGAAAGGGGCAATGAGCAGTTCTTC; CDR3 protein: CAISERGNEQFF
V gene: TRBV9; D gene: TRBD2; J gene: TRBJ2-7; clone size: -; CDR3 DNA: TGTGCCAGCAGCCCCCGGACTAGCGGGAGAGGCGAGCAGTACTTC; CDR3 protein: CASSPRTSGRGEQYF
V gene: TRBV7-2; D gene: -; J gene: TRBJ1-5; clone size: -; CDR3 DNA: TGTGCCAGCGAATGGGGGGGAAGAGGTCAGCCCCAGCATTTT; CDR3 protein: CASEWGGRGQPQHF
V gene: TRBV3-1/TRBV3-2; D gene: -; J gene: TRBJ1-1; clone size: -; CDR3 DNA: TGTGCCAGCAGACGATCAACTACGCCGAACACTGAAGCTTTCTTT; CDR3 protein: CASRRSTTPNTEAFF
V gene: TRBV12-3/TRBV12-4; D gene: -; J gene: TRBJ1-3; clone size: -; CDR3 DNA: TGTGCCAGCAGTTACCGAAACACCATATATTTT; CDR3 protein: CASSYRNTIYF
V gene: TRBV7-2; D gene: -; J gene: TRBJ1-2; clone size: -; CDR3 DNA: TGTGCCAGCAGCTTAACGTCCGGCGCGGACTATGGCTACACCTTC; CDR3 protein: CASSLTSGADYGYTF
V gene: TRBV15; D gene: -; J gene: TRBJ1-2; clone size: -; CDR3 DNA: TGTGCCACCAGCAGAGATTCCGTGACCAGCTATGGCTACACCTTC; CDR3 protein: CATSRDSVTSYGYTF
V gene: TRBV4-3; D gene: -; J gene: TRBJ1-1; clone size: -; CDR3 DNA: TGCGCCAGCAGCCAAGATCTGTCGGGTCGCACTGAAGCTTTCTTT; CDR3 protein: CASSQDLSGRTEAFF
V gene: TRBV5-1; D gene: TRBD2; J gene: TRBJ2-3; clone size: -; CDR3 DNA: TGCGCCAGCAGCTTGACTAGCGGGAAGACGAGCGATACGCAGTATTTT; CDR3 protein: CASSLTSGKTSDTQYF
V gene: TRBV28; D gene: -; J gene: TRBJ1-2; clone size: -; CDR3 DNA: TGTGCCAGCAGTTTATCGGGGGCCCAAAACTATGGCTACACCTTC; CDR3 protein: CASSLSGAQNYGYTF
V gene: TRBV5-1; D gene: -; J gene: TRBJ2-7; clone size: -; CDR3 DNA: TGCGCCAGCAGCCCCGGGCACGGAACATACGAGCAGTACTTC; CDR3 protein: CASSPGHGTYEQYF
V gene: TRBV5-6; D gene: TRBD1; J gene: TRBJ1-2; clone size: -; CDR3 DNA: TGTGCCAGCAGCACGATTCGGACAGGGGAAAGATATGGCTACACCTTC; CDR3 protein: CASSTIRTGERYGYTF
V gene: TRBV29-1; D gene: TRBD2; J gene: TRBJ2-1; clone size: -; CDR3 DNA: TGCAGCGGGCGACTAGCGGGAGGCCTTGCCTACAATGAGCAGTTCTTC; CDR3 protein: CSGRLAGGLAYNEQFF
V gene: TRBV2; D gene: -; J gene: TRBJ2-7; clone size: once; CDR3 DNA: TGTGCCAGCAGACAATCCTACGAGCAGTACTTC; CDR3 protein: CASRQSYEQYF
V gene: TRBV5-8; D gene: -; J gene: TRBJ2-2; clone size: -; CDR3 DNA: TGTGCCAGCAGCACGGGACCCAACCCCGGGGAGCTGTTTTTT; CDR3 protein: CASSTGPNPGELFF
V gene: TRBV7-8; D gene: -; J gene: TRBJ1-3; clone size: once; CDR3 DNA: TGTGCCAGCAGCCCAGGGGTCTCTGGAAACACCATATATTTT; CDR3 protein: CASSPGVSGNTIYF
V gene: TRBV6-5; D gene: -; J gene: TRBJ1-2; clone size: -; CDR3 DNA: TGTGCCAGCAGTTACGAGGGGTCTGGCTACACCTTC; CDR3 protein: CASSYEGSGYTF
V gene: TRBV7-2; D gene: -; J gene: TRBJ1-4; clone size: -; CDR3 DNA: TGTGCCAGCAGCCTAGTGAGGACAGCCCTTAATGAAAAACTGTTTTTT; CDR3 protein: CASSLVRTALNEKLFF
V gene: TRBV5-4; D gene: -; J gene: TRBJ2-3; clone size: once; CDR3 DNA: TGTGCCAGCAGCTTGGGGGTAGGAGCTGATACGCAGTATTTT; CDR3 protein: CASSLGVGADTQYF
V gene: TRBV29-1; D gene: TRBD1; J gene: TRBJ2-7; clone size: -; CDR3 DNA: TGCAGCGTCGGAAAGATTGGACAGGGGAAATACGAGCAGTACTTC; CDR3 protein: CSVGKIGQGKYEQYF